A single sample gave rise to the 31 T cell receptor beta chains below, sequenced in a study of T cells in Graves' hyperthyroidism and ophthalmopathy. From RNA transcripts, TCR beta CDR3 regions were amplified. Researchers ran a first-round RT-PCR on the TCR CDR3 using the HTBI primer set. TCRdb reprocessed the multiplex PCR reads via MiXCR and lists one record per CDR3 protein. The sample consists of hundreds of thousands of distinct CDR3 sequences, approximately 15% of them appearing once. Sequenced sample: blood. These receptors originate from a woman aged 40 to 50 with Graves' ophthalmopathy.

CDR3 sequence (DNA): TGTGCCAGCAGTTACCGTAACAGCGGGGGGGCCTACAATGAGCAGTTCTTC. It encodes CASSYRNSGGAYNEQFF. The chain links TRBV6-5 to TRBJ2-1; TRBD2 agrees at 10 bases. Germline V gene data show CDR1 as MNHEY and CDR2 as SVGAGI. This CDR3 region has 17 residues. The V gene end was trimmed by 2 bases and the J gene end by 2 bases; junction bases not matched to a gene: 6.

In this sample, this clonotype turned up many times. V and J are TRBV20-1 and TRBJ2-5; D perhaps matches TRBD2 (5 bases). V was cut by 3 bases and J by 5 bases, with 13 bases left in between. Germline V gene lookup returns CDR1 DFQATT and CDR2 SNEGSKA (reference sequence). CDR3 length: 13 amino acids. CDR3 DNA sequence: TGCAGTGCTAGTGACCCTCCGGGGGAGACCCAGTACTTC. It is translated as CSASDPPGETQYF.

This clonotype was seen a few times. The chain uses TRBV6-1 and TRBJ2-3, with a tentative D call TRBD2 (6 bases). V gave up 6 bases and J gave up 3 bases, with 16 bases separating them. Looked up from germline, CDR1 is MNHNS and CDR2 is SASEGT. This CDR3 region has 15 residues. The CDR3 reads CASRRSGLGTDTQYF. Here the CDR3 DNA reads TGTGCCAGCAGGAGGAGCGGGCTCGGGACAGATACGCAGTATTTT.

In its sample, this clonotype was seen a few times. This sequence joins TRBV20-1 and TRBJ1-5, with D perhaps TRBD1 (5 bases). V gave up 0 bases and J gave up 0 bases, with 12 bases separating them. The CDR3 length is 16 residues. Germline loops: CDR1 DFQATT, CDR2 SNEGSKA (reference sequence). CDR3 nucleotides: TGCAGTGCTAGAGACAGGGTTTGGAATAGCAATCAGCCCCAGCATTTT. Its translation: CSARDRVWNSNQPQHF.

The V and J genes are TRBV2 and TRBJ1-4, with TRBD1 identical over 11 bases. Germline V gene sequence: CDR1 SNHLY, CDR2 FYNNEI. The J segment lost 8 bases and the V segment lost 6 bases, leaving 8 bases of the junction unmatched. There are 15 residues in the CDR3. The CDR3 loop is CASSQGQGAGEKLFF. The CDR3 bases are TGTGCCAGCAGCCAAGGACAGGGGGCGGGGGAAAAACTGTTTTTT.

This clonotype was detected many times. CDR3 nucleotides: TGTGCCAGCATGGTCGGGAGGGCCGGTGGGGCCAACGTCCTGACTTTC. As protein: CASMVGRAGGANVLTF. The genes are TRBV6-1 and TRBJ2-6; TRBD2 matches 8 bases. Germline trimming cut 7 bases from V and 3 bases from J; bases unmatched to any gene: 8. The CDR3 is 16 amino acids. The germline V gene encodes CDR1 MNHNS and CDR2 SASEGT.

Many counts were recorded for this clonotype. The chain has TRBV28 and TRBJ1-5; a weak D match, TRBD1 (5 bases). The CDR3 loop spans 16 amino acids. Per the germline V gene, CDR1 is MDHEN and CDR2 is SYDVKM. The ends were cut back, 6 bases at V and 2 bases at J, with 17 bases in the middle. The DNA for the CDR3 is TGTGCCAGCAGGCCCTCCCTCGGGGCCGGCAATCAGCCCCAGCATTTT. Translating gives CASRPSLGAGNQPQHF.

J is TRBJ2-1 and V is TRBV19, with 10 bases fitting TRBD2. The CDR3 has 14 residues. The ends lost 3 bases at V and 6 bases at J; junction bases unmatched: 2. CDR1 is LNHDA and CDR2 is SQIVND in the germline V gene (reference sequence). CDR3 nucleotide sequence: TGTGCCAGTAGTATCAGCGGGGGGGGCAATGAGCAGTTCTTC. It translates to CASSISGGGNEQFF.

With regard to this clonotype: At one of its ends the junction is not consistent with the germline gene, which may arise from a read error. The V and J genes are TRBV5-1 and TRBJ2-2; D is perhaps TRBD2 (6 bases). CDR3 length equals 16 residues. CDR1 is SGHRS, CDR2 YFSETQ, per germline. The DNA of the CDR3 is TGCGTCAGCAGCTTGGAGGGGACCCTAAACACCGGGGAGCTGTTTTTT. Translated, it gives CVSSLEGTLNTGELFF. The full variable domain, with the rest looked up from reference TRBV5-1 and TRBJ2-2, is KAGVTQTPRYLIKTRGQQVTLSCSPISGHRSVSWYQQTPGQGLQFLFEYFSETQRNKGNFPGRFSGRQFSNSRSEMNVSTLELGDSALYLCVSSLEGTLNTGELFFGEGSRLTVL.

This clonotype showed up many times. The chain couples TRBV30 to TRBJ2-5; the D is unclear. Per the germline V gene, CDR1 is GTSNPN and CDR2 is SVGIG (reference sequence). The CDR3 loop spans 12 amino acids. This chain's CDR3 is CGPGDFGETQYF. The CDR3 bases are TGTGGCCCCGGAGATTTTGGGGAGACCCAGTACTTC.

This clonotype was counted many times. V gene TRBV18 combines with J gene TRBJ2-1, with no clear D. Per the germline V gene, CDR1 is KGHSH and CDR2 is LQKENI. The CDR3 is made up of 15 amino acids. V lost 6 bases to trimming and J lost 2 bases, with 14 bases between them. This chain's CDR3 is CASSPNPRAYNEQFF. As DNA, the CDR3 is TGTGCCAGCTCGCCCAATCCCCGAGCCTACAATGAGCAGTTCTTC.

The chain employs TRBV5-4 and TRBJ2-1; D is unclear. Per germline, CDR1 SGHNT and CDR2 YYREEE (reference sequence). Trimming left V 3 bases short and J 8 bases short, with 9 bases between. This CDR3 is 12 amino acids long. CDR3 loop: CASSSDIYEQFF. The CDR3 nucleotides are TGTGCCAGCAGCTCAGATATTTATGAGCAGTTCTTC.

This clonotype was picked up a small number of times. This rearrangement joins TRBV29-1 to TRBJ2-2; the D is unclear. The CDR3 covers 12 residues. Germline lookup yields CDR1 SQVTM and CDR2 ANQGSEA. Trimming took off 7 bases at V and 5 bases at J, with 11 bases between the two ends. This CDR3 is CSAVEGTGELFF. The CDR3 nucleotides read TGCAGCGCGGTGGAAGGGACCGGGGAGCTGTTTTTT.

The chain recombines TRBV3-1 with TRBJ1-2; D remains ambiguous. Germline lookup yields CDR1 LGHDT and CDR2 YNNKEL (reference sequence). The CDR3 has 16 residues. Trimming took 0 bases from V and 8 from J, leaving 19 bases between them. Written as DNA, the CDR3 is TGTGCCAGCAGCCAAGAAGATCAGAGACGTATGGACGGCTACACCTTC. As protein: CASSQEDQRRMDGYTF.

This clonotype has a handful of counts. The chain recombines TRBV5-6 with TRBJ2-1, with TRBD2 identical over 7 bases. V lost 4 bases to trimming and J lost 9 bases; unmatched junction nucleotides: 10. From germline, CDR1 is SGHDT and CDR2 YYEEEE. The CDR3 has 14 amino acids. The CDR3 spells CASSLKAGVGEQFF. In DNA, the CDR3 is TGTGCCAGCAGCCTGAAGGCGGGGGTCGGTGAGCAGTTCTTC.

This chain connects TRBV2 to TRBJ2-3; 13 bases align to TRBD2. The CDR3 loop spans 15 amino acids. J was trimmed by 1 base and V by 5 bases; bases with no gene match: 0. Looked up from germline, CDR1 is SNHLY and CDR2 is FYNNEI. DNA for the CDR3: TGTGCCAGCAGTACTAGCGGGAGGGGCACAGATACGCAGTATTTT. Its translation is CASSTSGRGTDTQYF.

This clonotype was counted many times. The chain recombines TRBV4-1 with TRBJ2-7; possibly TRBD1 for D (5 bases). This CDR3 has 14 amino acids. V lost 0 bases to trimming and J lost 8 bases, with 14 bases between them. Germline values: CDR1 MGHRA, CDR2 YSYEKL. The CDR3 DNA reads as TGCGCCAGCAGCCAAGATGTGATGGGGCCGAAGCAGTACTTC. This sequence encodes CASSQDVMGPKQYF.

This clonotype occurred many times. This chain connects TRBV30 to TRBJ2-7; TRBD2 aligns across 12 bases. The CDR3 runs to 13 residues. Germline V gives CDR1 GTSNPN, CDR2 SVGIG (reference sequence). The V segment lost 7 bases and the J segment 4 bases; nucleotides outside the gene matches: 5. CDR3 DNA sequence: TGTGCCTACAAGACTAGCGGGAGATACGAGCAGTACTTC. This sequence encodes CAYKTSGRYEQYF.

This clonotype was counted many times. The chain employs TRBV5-1 and TRBJ2-7, with 7 bases lining up with TRBD2. The CDR3 loop spans 15 amino acids. V lost 0 bases, J lost 5 bases, and 8 bases stayed unmatched. Germline V gives CDR1 SGHRS, CDR2 YFSETQ. Written as DNA, the CDR3 is TGCGCCAGCAGCTTGGTGGCGGGAGCTGTCGACGAGCAGTACTTC. Encoded protein: CASSLVAGAVDEQYF.

This clonotype was seen many times. The CDR3 DNA follows: TGTGCCAGCAGTGGGGTAAGCCAGCGTCCGAGCTATGAGCAGTTCTTC. As protein: CASSGVSQRPSYEQFF. The chain joins TRBV6-1 to TRBJ2-1; D remains ambiguous. Germline lookup yields CDR1 MNHNS and CDR2 SASEGT. The CDR3 sequence is 16 residues long. The V end lost 4 bases, the J end lost 8 bases, and 21 bases lay between the germline ends.

Points on this clonotype: A much larger clonotype is one base distant, so this may be a read error. This rearrangement joins TRBV7-2 to TRBJ1-1; no definite D call. Germline CDR1 is SGHTA and CDR2 is FQGNSA. The CDR3 loop spans 16 amino acids. CDR3 amino acids: CASSLMAAGVGTGAFF. In DNA, the CDR3 is TGTGCCAGCAGCTTGATGGCCGCGGGAGTGGGCACTGGAGCTTTCTTT.

This clonotype was observed a handful of times. The chain combines TRBV6-1 with TRBJ2-6; 9 nucleotides line up with TRBD1. V dropped 10 bases and J dropped 2; count of bases not matched to a gene: 12. Per the germline V gene, CDR1 is MNHNS and CDR2 is SASEGT. This CDR3 is built from 17 residues. CDR3 coding DNA: TGTGCCACCAAGCCCCGGACAGGGGATCCTGGGGCCAACGTCCTGACTTTC. Amino acid sequence: CATKPRTGDPGANVLTF.

This rearrangement joins TRBV9 to TRBJ2-3; D gene ambiguous. Trimming removed 0 bases from V and 2 bases from J, with 7 bases in between. Germline values: CDR1 SGDLS, CDR2 YYNGEE. The CDR3 contains 14 residues. The CDR3 DNA reads as TGTGCCAGCAGCGTAGTGGAAAACACAGATACGCAGTATTTT. Encoded protein: CASSVVENTDTQYF.

In DNA, the CDR3 is TGCGCCAGCAGCTCTGGCTATAAAGATAATTCACCCCTCCACTTT. Translation: CASSSGYKDNSPLHF. The V call is TRBV5-1, the J call TRBJ1-6, with D hard to call. This CDR3 spans 15 amino acids. The ends were cut back, 3 bases at V and 5 bases at J, with 12 bases in the middle. Per germline, CDR1 SGHRS and CDR2 YFSETQ.

About this clonotype: This clone may be a read error of a much larger clone one base away. V and J are TRBV7-3 and TRBJ2-3; 7 positions match TRBD2. CDR3 length equals 15 residues. In germline, CDR1 is SGHTA, CDR2 FQGTGA. V lost 4 bases, J lost 5 bases, and 9 bases stayed unmatched. The CDR3 nucleotides are TGTGCCAGCAGCTCACTAGCGAGGGGTAAAGATACGCAGTATTTT. This sequence encodes CASSSLARGKDTQYF.

Concerning this clonotype: A read error is possible here, since a much larger clone lies one base away. The J gene is TRBJ2-2, the V gene TRBV27, with D perhaps being TRBD1 or TRBD2 (5 bases each). The length of the CDR3 is 18 residues. V lost 6 bases and J 6 bases, leaving 26 bases between the germline ends. CDR1 is MNHEY and CDR2 is SMNVEV in the germline V gene (reference sequence). The CDR3 sequence is CASSGLGARLVAAGELFF. In DNA form, the CDR3 reads TGTGCCAGCAGCGGCCTCGGGGCGCGTCTCGTGGCGGCCGGGGAGCTGTTTTTT.

The V gene is TRBV4-1, the J gene TRBJ2-2; 11 nucleotides line up with TRBD2. Germline CDR1 and CDR2: MGHRA and YSYEKL. The junction had 4 bases not matched to a gene; V was cut back by 2 bases and J by 5 bases. The CDR3 extends over 16 amino acids. The CDR3 here is CASSQSLAGVTGELFF. As DNA, the CDR3 is TGCGCCAGCAGCCAATCACTAGCGGGAGTTACCGGGGAGCTGTTTTTT.

This clonotype was found a few times. The chain carries TRBV4-1 and TRBJ2-2; tentatively, D is TRBD2 (6 bases). Germline V gene lookup returns CDR1 MGHRA and CDR2 YSYEKL. CDR3 length: 15 residues. Trimming shortened V by 0 bases and J by 5 bases, and 10 bases separated the two germline ends. The CDR3 reads CASSQDPAGTGELFF. In nucleotides, the CDR3 is TGCGCCAGCAGCCAAGATCCGGCGGGAACCGGGGAGCTGTTTTTT.

Turning to this clonotype: One end of the junction fails to match germline, which may point to a read error. The V gene is TRBV28, the J gene TRBJ1-5; TRBD1 is a possible D gene (6 bases). The CDR3 is 15 amino acids. Germline CDR1 reads MDHEN; CDR2 reads SYDVKM. CDR3 sequence (DNA): TGTGCCAACAGTCCTCGGGGGCGCGGCAATCAGCCCCAGCATTTT. Its protein product is CANSPRGRGNQPQHF.

There are a few counts of this clonotype. The genes are TRBV20-1 and TRBJ1-1, with D uncertain. CDR3 length: 12 residues. The germline gives CDR1 DFQATT, CDR2 SNEGSKA (reference sequence). Trimming removed 6 bases at V and 2 bases at J, with 10 bases between. CDR3 amino acids: CSAQQPNTEAFF. The CDR3 nucleotides are TGCAGTGCCCAGCAACCTAACACTGAAGCTTTCTTT.

The CDR3 DNA reads TGTGCCAGCAGTGGGGGGCCGAACTATGGCTACACCTTC. Its translation: CASSGGPNYGYTF. The chain combines TRBV6-1 with TRBJ1-2; TRBD1 is a possible D gene (6 bases). Between the trimmed V and J ends, which lost 4 bases and 2 bases, there was a span of 8 bases. Germline-derived CDR1 and CDR2 are MNHNS and SASEGT. The CDR3 extends over 13 amino acids.